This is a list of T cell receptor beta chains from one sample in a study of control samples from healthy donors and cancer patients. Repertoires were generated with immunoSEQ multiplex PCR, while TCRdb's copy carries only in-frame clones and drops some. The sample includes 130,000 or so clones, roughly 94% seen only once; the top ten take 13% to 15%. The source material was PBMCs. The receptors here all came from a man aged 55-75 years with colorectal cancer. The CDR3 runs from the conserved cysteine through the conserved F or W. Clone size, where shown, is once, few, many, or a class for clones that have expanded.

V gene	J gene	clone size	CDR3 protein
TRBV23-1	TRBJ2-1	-	CASSPQGWAYNEQFF
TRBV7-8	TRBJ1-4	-	CASSLVGGRGYEKLFF
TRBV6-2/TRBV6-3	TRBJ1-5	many	CASSLESNQPQHF
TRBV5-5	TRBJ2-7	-	CASSFMAGYEQYF
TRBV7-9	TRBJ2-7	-	CASSSSGLSYEQYF
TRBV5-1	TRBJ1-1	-	CASSLGHENTEAFF
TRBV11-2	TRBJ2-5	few	CASSPPLGGSTQYF
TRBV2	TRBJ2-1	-	CASSVTTGGGYNEQFF
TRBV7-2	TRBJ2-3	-	CASSQHGLSTDTQYF
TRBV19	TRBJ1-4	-	CASSGDRVANEKLFF
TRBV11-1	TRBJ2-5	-	CASSLNPGMETQYF
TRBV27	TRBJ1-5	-	CASSPLTPQNQPQHF
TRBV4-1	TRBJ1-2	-	CASSQPDRTDYGYTF
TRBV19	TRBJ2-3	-	CASSIPGAGTDTQYF
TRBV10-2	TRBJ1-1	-	CASSEQGNTEAFF
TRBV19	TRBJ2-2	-	CASTPRAGARTGELFF
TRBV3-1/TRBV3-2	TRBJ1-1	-	CASSQVRGRTEAFF